A single sample is the source of the 10 T cell receptor beta chains below, sequenced in a study of shared clonotypes between healthy human individuals. The data were produced by immunoSEQ multiplex PCR, yet TCRdb's version contains in-frame clones alone and is incomplete. The sample consists of about 2.4 million clones, approximately 94% of them appearing once. The sample was naive CD4+ T cells from PBMCs. This sample's subset: CD45RA+ positively selected. These receptors came from a man younger than 35 in good health. Some clones in this sample may be carry-over from other donors' samples.

The chain couples TRBV5-1 to TRBJ2-3; D not resolved. Trimming stripped 0 bases from V and 6 bases from J, with 14 bases between. The CDR3 has 15 amino acids. Germline V CDR1 and CDR2: SGHRS, YFSETQ. CDR3 protein: CASSLEPLPADTQYF. DNA of the CDR3: TGCGCCAGCAGCTTGGAGCCCCTACCGGCGGATACGCAGTATTTT.

The chain has TRBV11-2 and TRBJ2-1; a possible D gene is TRBD1 (6 bases). Trimming removed 5 bases from V and 0 bases from J, with 14 bases in between. Germline V CDR1 and CDR2: SGHAT, FQNNGV. This CDR3 has 16 amino acids. In nucleotides, the CDR3 is TGTGCCAGCAGCCCCCGAGCGGACAGCTCCTACAATGAGCAGTTCTTC. It translates to CASSPRADSSYNEQFF.

This clone occurred once. The J gene is TRBJ2-7, the V gene TRBV5-1; 8 bases match TRBD2. The V gene end was trimmed by 6 bases and the J gene end by 5 bases; junction bases not matched to a gene: 10. Germline lookup yields CDR1 SGHRS and CDR2 YFSETQ. The CDR3 is made up of 14 amino acids. The CDR3 is CASNDPGGSDEQYF. Written as DNA, the CDR3 is TGCGCCAGCAACGACCCGGGGGGGTCCGACGAGCAGTACTTC.

The chain couples TRBV5-6 to TRBJ2-5; D may correspond to TRBD1 or TRBD2 (5 bases each). Germline lookup yields CDR1 SGHDT and CDR2 YYEEEE. V was clipped by 2 bases and J by 5 bases, with 7 bases between them. This CDR3 contains 12 residues. This CDR3 is CASSFWGETQYF. The CDR3 coding sequence is TGTGCCAGCAGCTTCTGGGGGGAGACCCAGTACTTC.

The chain links TRBV6-5 to TRBJ2-1, with TRBD2 matching over 8 bases. V lost 6 bases and J lost 4; bases outside the gene matches: 8. Germline V gene data show CDR1 as MNHEY and CDR2 as SVGAGI. The CDR3 consists of 15 residues. The CDR3 reads CASRSGTRPYNEQFF. The CDR3 region has the DNA TGTGCCAGCAGGTCCGGGACTAGACCTTACAATGAGCAGTTCTTC.

This clone was detected once. This chain joins TRBV28 and TRBJ1-3; D call uncertain. The V and J ends lost 4 bases and 1 base respectively, with 11 bases between them. This CDR3 comprises 15 residues. Germline CDR1 is MDHEN and CDR2 is SYDVKM. The CDR3 loop is CASSSKSQSGNTIYF. The DNA for the CDR3 is TGTGCCAGCAGTTCTAAGTCTCAATCTGGAAACACCATATATTTT.

The chain links TRBV7-9 to TRBJ2-5; perhaps TRBD1 as D (5 bases). V was cut by 5 bases and J by 3 bases, with 10 bases left in between. This CDR3 is 13 amino acids long. Germline V gene sequence: CDR1 SEHNR, CDR2 FQNEAQ (reference sequence). The CDR3 region is CASSQGLKETQYF. DNA for the CDR3: TGTGCCAGCAGCCAGGGCCTCAAAGAGACCCAGTACTTC.

This clone appeared a single time. The chain carries TRBV15 and TRBJ2-2, with no clear D. Per the germline V gene, CDR1 is LNHNV and CDR2 is YYDKDF (reference sequence). CDR3 length: 16 amino acids. The V and J ends lost 0 bases and 4 bases respectively, with 12 bases between them. CDR3 bases: TGTGCCACCAGCAGAGACGTTATTCCCTCCACCGGGGAGCTGTTTTTT. This translates into CATSRDVIPSTGELFF.

The V gene is TRBV6-1, the J gene TRBJ2-7, with D tentatively TRBD1 (5 bases). The CDR3 is made up of 15 amino acids. Deletions cut 3 bases from V and 7 bases from J, with 19 bases between. CDR1 and CDR2 from the germline V gene are MNHNS and SASEGT. In nucleotides, the CDR3 is TGTGCCAGCAGTGACCAACCCGAAGTCGCAGGGGAGCAGTACTTC. This encodes CASSDQPEVAGEQYF.

This chain connects TRBV19 to TRBJ2-5; 7 bases align to TRBD1. Germline V gives CDR1 LNHDA, CDR2 SQIVND (reference sequence). The V and J ends lost 5 bases and 4 bases, in that order; junction bases with no gene match: 4. This CDR3 contains 13 residues. CDR3 loop: CASSAAGGETQYF. Here the CDR3 DNA reads TGTGCCAGTAGTGCCGCAGGGGGAGAGACCCAGTACTTC.